This is a list of T cell receptor beta chains from one sample in a study of beta chain features in type 1 diabetes. The method was immunoSEQ multiplex PCR; TCRdb's version includes in-frame clones alone and lacks a portion of them. This sample carries approximately 600,000 clones, 9.5% to 15% of them seen once, and the ten largest clones take roughly 0.12%. Sequenced: naive CD4+ T cells from blood. The receptors originated from a man aged 25-45 years with type 1 diabetes. CDR3s include the opening cysteine and the closing phenylalanine or tryptophan. D genes are given only for firm matches. Part of the rows lack a size; the others show once, few, many or a class for expanded clones.

j_gene | d_gene | abundance | v_gene | CDR3aa | CDR3nt
TRBJ1-2 | NA | few | TRBV4-3 | CASSPDSYLNYGYTF | TGCGCCAGCAGCCCTGACAGTTACCTAAACTATGGCTACACCTTC
TRBJ1-2 | NA | NA | TRBV2 | CATTTGGYGYTF | TGTGCCACTACCACAGGAGGGTATGGCTACACCTTC
TRBJ1-6 | NA | few | TRBV2 | CASSEEGNSPLHF | TGTGCCAGCAGTGAGGAAGGGAATTCACCCCTCCACTTT
TRBJ2-3 | NA | NA | TRBV12-5 | CASGLSGNPDTQYF | TGTGCTAGTGGTTTGTCAGGGAACCCAGATACGCAGTATTTT
TRBJ2-1 | NA | few | TRBV28 | CASSSGGVYEQFF | TGTGCCAGCAGTTCTGGCGGGGTCTATGAGCAGTTCTTC
TRBJ2-6 | TRBD1 | NA | TRBV9 | CASSATGAGLSGANVLTF | TGTGCCAGCAGCGCGACAGGGGCCGGGCTCTCTGGGGCCAACGTCCTGACTTTC
TRBJ2-7 | TRBD1 | few | TRBV7-9 | CASSHGTGATYEQYF | TGTGCCAGCAGCCACGGGACAGGAGCTACCTACGAGCAGTACTTC
TRBJ2-5 | NA | NA | TRBV19 | CASSKGGSETQYF | TGTGCCAGTAGTAAAGGGGGATCGGAGACCCAGTACTTC
TRBJ2-5 | NA | few | TRBV29-1 | CSVDRGSPQETQYF | TGCAGCGTTGATCGCGGCAGTCCCCAAGAGACCCAGTACTTC
TRBJ1-3 | NA | few | TRBV29-1 | CSGSSGNTIYF | TGCAGCGGGTCCTCTGGAAACACCATATATTTT
TRBJ2-2 | NA | few | TRBV18 | CASSPLEVHTGELFF | TGTGCCAGCTCACCCCTCGAGGTGCACACCGGGGAGCTGTTTTTT
TRBJ2-1 | TRBD2 | few | TRBV6-5 | CASSPGLVRQNEQFF | TGTGCCAGCAGCCCGGGACTAGTGAGACAGAATGAGCAGTTCTTC
TRBJ2-1 | NA | few | TRBV12-5 | CASGLATREQFF | TGTGCTAGTGGTTTGGCCACCCGAGAGCAGTTCTTC
TRBJ2-1 | NA | NA | TRBV7-9 | CASRVMGYNEQFF | TGTGCCAGCAGGGTGATGGGCTACAATGAGCAGTTCTTC
TRBJ2-7 | TRBD2 | NA | TRBV4-2 | CASSQLAGSTYEQYF | TGTGCCAGCAGCCAACTAGCGGGGAGTACCTACGAGCAGTACTTC
TRBJ1-2 | NA | NA | TRBV10-3 | CAIRSYDRSSDGYTF | TGTGCCATCAGATCCTACGACAGATCCTCCGATGGCTACACCTTC
TRBJ1-2 | NA | NA | TRBV7-9 | CASSLLSRAHYGYTF | TGTGCCAGCAGCTTATTATCCAGGGCTCACTATGGCTACACCTTC
TRBJ2-2 | NA | NA | TRBV7-3 | CASSLTQSNTGELFF | TGTGCCAGCAGCTTAACTCAAAGTAACACCGGGGAGCTGTTTTTT
TRBJ1-6 | NA | few | TRBV6-6 | CASSPSGVYNSPLHF | TGTGCCAGCAGCCCCTCAGGGGTCTATAATTCACCCCTCCACTTT
TRBJ1-1 | NA | NA | TRBV29-1 | CSVDSLGQGYTEAFF | TGCAGCGTTGATTCTCTAGGCCAGGGCTACACTGAAGCTTTCTTT
TRBJ1-6 | TRBD1 | few | TRBV6-1 | CASSTVRDRDSPLHF | TGTGCCAGCAGTACCGTCCGGGACAGGGATTCACCCCTCCACTTT
TRBJ2-2 | NA | few | TRBV9 | CASRGTGELFF | TGTGCCAGCAGAGGCACCGGGGAGCTGTTTTTT
TRBJ2-1 | NA | NA | TRBV5-4 | CASSLGQINEQFF | TGTGCCAGCAGCTTGGGACAGATCAATGAGCAGTTCTTC
TRBJ2-5 | NA | NA | TRBV29-1 | CSVEERGWRSYQETQYF | TGCAGCGTTGAAGAACGGGGCTGGCGGAGTTACCAAGAGACCCAGTACTTC